This TCR beta chain emerged from a study of shared clonotypes between healthy human individuals (dated by TCRdb to about 2020). Background for the entire study: The cohort comprised two women and three men aged 18 to 49 years. Per donor, three plates each were used for CD4 naive and CD4 memory, two for CD8 naive, and one for CD8 memory. Blood TCR repertoires of several healthy adults were deeply sequenced to estimate repertoire size and the extent of clonotype sharing between individuals. Different laboratories and diverse techniques were used to prepare libraries and sequence TCR repertoires, to increase sequencing depth and limit assay-specific biases. Between about 0.8 and 9 billion PBMCs per donor were obtained by leukapheresis.

Study-wide conclusions, independent of this receptor: Across four donors, around 5% of naive CD4, approximately 3.5% of naive CD8, 2.3% of memory CD4, and 0.4% to 0.45% of memory CD8 clonotypes were shared. Sampling was limited to blood, and TCR repertoires in tissue likely differ from TCR repertoires in blood. Compared with non-shared clonotypes, clonotypes shared by all four sorted-subset donors had higher generation probabilities. Estimated clonotype richness was generally larger for naive than for memory subsets. Rarefaction of sorted-subset datasets indicated incomplete sequencing despite the large sequencing depth. The small number of donors limited the genetic and exposure-history diversity represented. Based on pairwise subsampling, the degree of clonotype sharing among donors was expected to be affected by sequencing depth.

The donors were healthy, HIV-negative adults who had no recently reported acute infections or vaccinations. Only Caucasian adults living in Nashville, Tennessee, USA were represented among the donors. CD4+ T cells were enriched by magnetic negative selection, after which naive cells were positively selected on CD45RA and the negative fraction was taken as the memory subset. After blood collection by leukapheresis, PBMCs were isolated using Ficoll-Histopaque density gradient centrifugation and then cryopreserved in the vapor phase of liquid nitrogen. Analytical flow cytometry was used to check the purity and quantity of every magnetically sorted T cell population. From each sorted fraction, genomic DNA was isolated and quantified by UV absorbance on a Nanodrop 2000c. For this clone: Its antigen specificity is not known. Base qualities are not at hand, and no much larger clone is one base apart.

The CDR3 spans 14 residues, from the cysteine through the phenylalanine. Just the 42-base CDR3 DNA is kept, in frame starting at base 1. Taken from the germline V gene, the CDR1 and CDR2 loops are SGHTA and FQGTGA. V ends up 4 bases short and J 7 bases short, with an unmatched junction base count of 5. TCR CDR3 regions were amplified from genomic DNA by multiplex PCR using the deep immunoSEQ assay. Extracted genomic DNA from each cell subset was distributed evenly across all wells of several immunoSEQ 96-well plates, and each plate was treated as a replicate. For sorted subsets, each replicate PCR was loaded with around 200 ng genomic DNA, equivalent to 32,000 or so T cell genomes. The purified libraries were quantified using a Qubit 3.0 fluorometer, sized with a Bioanalyzer 2100, and then quantified again using the KAPA Library Quantification kit. Each immunoSEQ 96-well plate was sequenced on its own single-read 150-cycle Illumina NextSeq 550 flow cell. Turning to the authors' computational methods: Because only junctional sequences without quality scores were contained in the immunoSEQ output, filtering matching that applied to full-length reads could not be performed. To assign V/J genes and CDR3, sequences were annotated using PyIR, a Python wrapper for IgBLAST v1.9, with IMGT germline references. Reads with weak V/J assignments (E-value above 1e-6), missing CDR3, stop codons, out-of-frame junctions, or ambiguous translated residues were removed. V3J clonotypes were defined as sequences sharing an identical inferred V gene, J gene, and CDR3 amino acid sequence. Percentage overlap between repertoires was calculated by dividing the number of shared unique clonotypes by the size of the smaller repertoire. Richness of each repertoire was evaluated using RTK rarefaction, the Chao1 estimator, and Recon v2.1 estimates of unobserved clonotypes. Generation probabilities for all TCRbeta clonotypes obtained by the gDNA method from a handful of donors were computed using OLGA. What TCRdb holds here is the immuneACCESS table cut down to in-frame rearrangements. Part of the clones is not present; checked against another copy, under half of the missing clones reflect an unresolved V gene, and the others are unexplained. Clonal size and the V and J genes are those of that table, whereas D and trimming came from the DNA. Here the sample has over a million clones; 70% to 80% occur a single time. The ten largest clones take up 0.55% to 0.7% of the sample.

The chain joins TRBV7-3 to TRBJ2-2; 8 junctional bases match TRBD2. This TCR was sampled from a man in his late teens or twenties in good health. Some clones in this sample may be carry-over from other donors' samples. The sequencing sample was made of memory CD4+ T cells from PBMCs. The cell subset or site label, as the study defines it: CD45RA-negative fraction. The DNA is as follows: TGTGCCAGCAGCTACAATCGGGAGGGCGGGGAGCTGTTTTTT. It is translated as CASSYNREGGELFF.